The sequence of this T cell receptor beta chain was determined in a study of cytotoxic CD8 clonotypes in ibrutinib-treated CLL. Study-level background: Complete response was seen in 2 patients and partial in roughly 25; about twelve progressed and around 14 stayed remitted after a median around 64 months.

Trimming stripped 6 bases from V and 4 bases from J, with 16 bases between. CDR3 length: 15 residues. CDR1 is MNHNS and CDR2 is SASEGT in the germline V gene. The assay was immunoSEQ multiplex PCR, and TCRdb's table has in-frame clones only and misses some. The sample lists around 160,000 clones, 88% seen once, with roughly 3% in the top ten. The chain has TRBV6-1 and TRBJ2-1, with D possibly being TRBD2 (6 bases). The sequences come from PBMCs, collected at disease progression, from a patient treated with ibrutinib. This TCR was recovered from a human donor with chronic lymphocytic leukemia. CDR3: CASSGPGTGYNEQFF. The CDR3 coding sequence is TGTGCCAGCAGCGGCCCCGGGACTGGGTACAATGAGCAGTTCTTC.